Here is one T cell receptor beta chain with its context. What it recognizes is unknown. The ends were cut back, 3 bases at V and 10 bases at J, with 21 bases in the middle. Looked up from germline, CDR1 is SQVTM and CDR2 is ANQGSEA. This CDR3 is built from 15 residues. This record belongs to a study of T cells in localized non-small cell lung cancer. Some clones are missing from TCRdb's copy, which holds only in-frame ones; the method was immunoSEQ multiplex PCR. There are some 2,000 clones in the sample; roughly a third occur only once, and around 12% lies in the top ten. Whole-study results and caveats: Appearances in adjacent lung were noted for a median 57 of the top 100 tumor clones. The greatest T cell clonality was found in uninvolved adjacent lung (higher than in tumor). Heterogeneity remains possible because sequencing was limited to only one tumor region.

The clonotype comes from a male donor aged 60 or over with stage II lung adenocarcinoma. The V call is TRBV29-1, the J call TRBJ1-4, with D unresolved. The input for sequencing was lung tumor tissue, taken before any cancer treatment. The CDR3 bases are TGCAGCGTTGAGTCTACAGATGACCCCGGAGGAAAACTGTTTTTT. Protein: CSVESTDDPGGKLFF.